These 16 T cell receptor beta chains originate from one sample sequenced in a study of early T cells in non-severe SARS-CoV-2 infection. TCRdb called the 5' RACE reads again in MiXCR, with one record for every CDR3 protein. The data contain tens of thousands of distinct CDR3 sequences, 6.6% of them singletons. This specimen was whole blood, taken at baseline. Receptor source: an adult who was a healthcare worker with PCR-confirmed SARS-CoV-2 infection or an uninfected control (not recorded which).

This rearrangement joins TRBV29-1 to TRBJ1-1; TRBD1 aligns across 8 bases. The CDR3 is 13 amino acids. V gave up 7 bases and J gave up 0 bases; unmatched junction bases: 4. Germline CDR1 is SQVTM and CDR2 is ANQGSEA. CDR3 nucleotide sequence: TGCAGCGCCCGGACAGGGTTGAACACTGAAGCTTTCTTT. This gives the protein CSARTGLNTEAFF.

This clonotype was observed many times. The V call is TRBV28, the J call TRBJ1-1; D remains ambiguous. CDR1 and CDR2 (germline): MDHEN, SYDVKM. The CDR3 spans 13 residues. V was clipped by 7 bases and J by 4 bases, with 13 bases between them. The CDR3 coding sequence is TGTGCCAGCACCCCGGAGGACTTCACTGAAGCTTTCTTT. It encodes CASTPEDFTEAFF.

This clonotype was picked up many times. The chain is built from TRBV5-4 and TRBJ2-7, with 8 bases identical to TRBD2. The CDR3 runs 15 residues. Germline V gives CDR1 SGHNT, CDR2 YYREEE (reference sequence). Trimming cost V 7 bases and J 2 bases; bases outside gene matches: 11. CDR3 sequence reads: CASARDGGGTYEQYF. The CDR3 DNA reads TGTGCCAGCGCCCGTGACGGGGGGGGGACCTACGAGCAGTACTTC.

This clonotype appeared many times. The chain couples TRBV6-6 to TRBJ2-4; TRBD2 matches at 8 bases. CDR1 is MNHNY, CDR2 SVGAGI, per germline (reference sequence). The CDR3 length is 14 residues. Trimming took 4 bases from V and 8 from J; bases not matched to a gene: 7. Here the CDR3 reads CASSLGTSGDIQYF. DNA for the CDR3: TGTGCCAGCAGTTTAGGGACTAGTGGAGACATTCAGTACTTC.

This clonotype showed up just a few times. J is TRBJ2-7 and V is TRBV10-3; either TRBD1 or TRBD2 may fit D (5 bases each). CDR1 is ENHRY and CDR2 is SYGVKD in the germline V gene. Deletions cut 7 bases from V and 0 bases from J, with 22 bases between. This CDR3 is built from 17 residues. CDR3 protein: CAINGTLLGGHSYEQYF. The DNA for the CDR3 is TGTGCCATCAATGGGACCCTGCTTGGTGGGCACTCCTACGAGCAGTACTTC.

This clonotype was counted between two and nine times. The J gene is TRBJ2-5, the V gene TRBV7-9; TRBD2 might be the D (5 bases). The V gene lost 4 bases and the J gene lost 13 bases, with 22 bases spanning the gap. This CDR3 region has 14 residues. From germline, CDR1 is SEHNR and CDR2 FQNEAQ (reference sequence). The CDR3 sequence: CASSSATRLSSGYF. In DNA, the CDR3 is TGTGCCAGCAGCTCCGCGACCCGACTATCAAGCGGGTACTTC.

This clonotype was recorded at least ten times. The genes are TRBV29-1 and TRBJ2-1, with 11 bases matching TRBD1. Germline lookup yields CDR1 SQVTM and CDR2 ANQGSEA. J was trimmed by 5 bases and V by 1 base; bases with no gene match: 4. This CDR3 is 15 amino acids long. The CDR3 DNA reads as TGCAGCGTTGAAGGGACAGGGGGCTACGACAATGAGCAGTTCTTC. Its translation: CSVEGTGGYDNEQFF.

In its sample, this clonotype was seen a few times. The CDR3 protein is CASSPSDWSSNYGYTF. DNA for the CDR3: TGTGCCAGCAGCCCCTCTGATTGGTCCAGTAACTATGGCTACACCTTC. The chain employs TRBV4-2 and TRBJ1-2; D not resolved. Germline CDR1 is LGHNA and CDR2 is YNFKEQ. The CDR3 spans 16 residues. V was clipped by 4 bases and J by 1 base, with 16 bases between them.

This clonotype was recorded at least ten times. The chain employs TRBV12-3 or TRBV12-4 and TRBJ1-2; D is ambiguous. The V gene lost 3 bases and the J gene lost 5 bases, with 10 bases spanning the gap. The CDR3 sequence is 13 residues long. The CDR3 sequence is CASSFIGGYGYTF. In nucleotides, the CDR3 is TGTGCCAGCAGTTTTATCGGTGGTTATGGCTACACCTTC.

This clonotype has at least ten counts. The V gene is TRBV4-3, the J gene TRBJ2-3; D may match TRBD1 or TRBD2 (6 bases each). The CDR3 contains 16 residues. Germline V gene sequence: CDR1 LGHNA, CDR2 YSLEER. The V end lost 1 base, the J end lost 0 bases, and 11 bases lay between the germline ends. CDR3 region: CASSQVPGASTDTQYF. Here the CDR3 DNA reads TGCGCCAGCAGCCAAGTCCCGGGGGCTAGCACAGATACGCAGTATTTT.

Ten or more counts support this clonotype. The chain has TRBV6-6 and TRBJ2-2; a weak D match, TRBD2 (5 bases). Trimming stripped 0 bases from V and 2 bases from J, with 10 bases between. This CDR3 has 16 residues. Per germline, CDR1 MNHNY and CDR2 SVGAGI (reference sequence). CDR3 coding DNA: TGTGCCAGCAGTTACTCGCGGACTTTTAACACCGGGGAGCTGTTTTTT. Translating gives CASSYSRTFNTGELFF.

This clonotype appeared many times. The chain joins TRBV20-1 to TRBJ2-7, with TRBD1 matching over 8 bases. Germline-derived CDR1 and CDR2 are DFQATT and SNEGSKA (reference sequence). V dropped 5 bases and J dropped 3; count of bases not matched to a gene: 6. This CDR3 is 13 amino acids long. CDR3 region: CSASGTGGYEQYF. In nucleotides, the CDR3 is TGCAGTGCTTCCGGGACAGGAGGCTACGAGCAGTACTTC.

This clonotype was detected ten times or more. The chain joins TRBV5-1 to TRBJ2-3, with a weak D call TRBD2 (5 bases). Germline V gene data show CDR1 as SGHRS and CDR2 as YFSETQ. CDR3 size: 13 residues. Trimming removed 4 bases at V and 6 bases at J, with 12 bases between. The CDR3 DNA reads TGCGCCAGCAGCCACTCCGGGGTGGATACGCAGTATTTT. Translated: CASSHSGVDTQYF.

This clonotype was seen ten or more times. V gene TRBV29-1 combines with J gene TRBJ2-7, with TRBD1 as a possible D gene (5 bases). V was shortened by 3 bases and J by 3 bases, with 9 bases between the two germline ends. This CDR3 contains 12 residues. Germline V gives CDR1 SQVTM, CDR2 ANQGSEA. CDR3 bases: TGCAGCGTTGATGCAGGGTACTACGAGCAGTACTTC. Its protein is CSVDAGYYEQYF.

The V call is TRBV6-5, the J call TRBJ2-7; no reliable D call. Trimming stripped 2 bases from V and 6 bases from J, with 8 bases between. CDR1 and CDR2 (germline): MNHEY, SVGAGI. The CDR3 sequence is 12 residues long. In DNA, the CDR3 is TGTGCCAGCAGTTACATGGGCGGCGAGCAGTACTTC. It translates to CASSYMGGEQYF.

This clonotype was found many times. This chain's CDR3 is CASSYPPDTTETQYF. CDR3 sequence (DNA): TGTGCCAGCAGTTACCCCCCTGACACAACAGAGACCCAGTACTTC. The chain combines TRBV28 with TRBJ2-5; D is uncertain. Trimming took off 4 bases at V and 4 bases at J, with 16 bases between the two ends. Germline V gene lookup returns CDR1 MDHEN and CDR2 SYDVKM. This CDR3 comprises 15 residues.